A single sample gave rise to the 13 T cell receptor beta chains below, sequenced in a study of T cell responses to AZD1222 COVID-19 vaccine. Assay: immunoSEQ multiplex PCR; the TCRdb copy retains only in-frame clones and omits some. The sample lists 200,000 or so clones, approximately 93% seen once, with approximately 1% in the top ten. This material consisted of peripheral blood, taken 28 days after the second AZD1222 dose. Source of these receptors: an adult who received the AZD1222 COVID-19 vaccine.

The rearrangement joins TRBV5-5 to TRBJ1-2; D gene unclear. Germline values: CDR1 SGHKS, CDR2 YYEKEE (reference sequence). Trimming shortened V by 10 bases and J by 3 bases, and 19 bases separated the two germline ends. The CDR3 has 14 residues. The CDR3: CARTWLEFYYGYTF. CDR3 DNA sequence: TGTGCCCGCACTTGGTTGGAATTCTACTATGGCTACACCTTC.

The rearrangement links TRBV2 to TRBJ1-5, with a possible D match to TRBD1 (5 bases). Per the germline V gene, CDR1 is SNHLY and CDR2 is FYNNEI. CDR3 length: 13 amino acids. The V end was cut by 7 bases, the J end by 7 bases, with 14 bases between. The CDR3 coding sequence is TGTGCCAGCATTATGGACATGACCCAGCCCCAGCATTTT. Translated: CASIMDMTQPQHF.

The gene calls are TRBV12-3 or TRBV12-4 and TRBJ2-2, with D uncertain. The germline V and J ends were trimmed by 5 bases and 7 bases, with 8 bases remaining between them. The CDR3 totals 12 residues. CDR3 sequence (DNA): TGTGCCAGCAGTCCGTGGGGCGGGGAGCTGTTTTTT. Translating it yields CASSPWGGELFF.

The rearrangement joins TRBV11-2 to TRBJ2-7; the D gene is possibly TRBD2 (5 bases). The CDR3 spans 16 residues. Trimming removed 3 bases at V and 3 bases at J, with 18 bases between. Germline lookup yields CDR1 SGHAT and CDR2 FQNNGV. CDR3 region: CASSFRGPPTFYEQYF. DNA for the CDR3: TGTGCCAGCAGCTTTAGAGGGCCTCCCACCTTCTACGAGCAGTACTTC.

The chain combines TRBV5-1 with TRBJ1-5; 9 nucleotides line up with TRBD1. V lost 3 bases to trimming and J lost 4 bases; unmatched junction nucleotides: 5. Germline CDR1 SGHRS, CDR2 YFSETQ. CDR3 length equals 15 residues. CDR3 protein: CASSSGQGWNQPQHF. CDR3 DNA: TGCGCCAGCAGCTCGGGACAGGGATGGAATCAGCCCCAGCATTTT.

This clone was detected once. CDR3 in amino acids: CASSSSSASPLHF. CDR3 nucleotide sequence: TGTGCCAGCAGCTCTAGCAGTGCTTCACCCCTCCACTTT. This chain joins TRBV11-2 and TRBJ1-6; no firm D call. CDR3 size: 13 residues. The germline V gene encodes CDR1 SGHAT and CDR2 FQNNGV. The germline V and J ends were trimmed by 4 bases and 9 bases, with 10 bases remaining between them.

J is TRBJ2-3 and V is TRBV6-5; possibly TRBD1 for D (6 bases). V was shortened by 5 bases and J by 3 bases, with 15 bases between the two germline ends. Germline V gene lookup returns CDR1 MNHEY and CDR2 SVGAGI. This CDR3 region has 15 residues. The DNA for the CDR3 is TGTGCCAGCAGTCCACTAGGGGGATTGACAGATACGCAGTATTTT. It encodes CASSPLGGLTDTQYF.

The V and J genes are TRBV5-1 and TRBJ2-3; 9 nucleotides match TRBD1. The germline V gene has CDR1 SGHRS and CDR2 YFSETQ. This CDR3 spans 15 amino acids. Trimming removed 2 bases from V and 9 bases from J; junction bases left unmatched: 10. CDR3 in DNA: TGCGCCAGCAGCTTAGACAGGACAGGGGATGTCACGCAGTATTTT. Amino acids: CASSLDRTGDVTQYF.

The rearrangement joins TRBV6-2 or TRBV6-3 to TRBJ1-1; D is ambiguous. Germline CDR1 MNHEY, CDR2 SVGEGT. V lost 5 bases and J 3 bases, leaving 4 bases between the germline ends. This CDR3 comprises 11 residues. The CDR3 here is CASSIDTEAFF. CDR3 nucleotides: TGTGCCAGCAGTATAGACACTGAAGCTTTCTTT.

Concerning this clone: The missing conserved phenylalanine or tryptophan at the end of this CDR3 makes a read error likely. The chain links TRBV30 to TRBJ1-6; 9 bases agree with TRBD1. The CDR3 consists of 12 residues. Germline-derived CDR1 and CDR2 are GTSNPN and SVGIG (reference sequence). V was clipped by 7 bases and J by 10 bases; unmatched bases: 5. The chain's CDR3 is CASGQGISPLHL. CDR3 coding DNA: TGTGCCTCAGGACAGGGGATCTCACCCCTCCACCTT.

The chain uses TRBV5-1 and TRBJ2-7, with a possible D match to TRBD2 (6 bases). The germline V gene has CDR1 SGHRS and CDR2 YFSETQ. This CDR3 is 15 amino acids long. V lost 4 bases and J 6 bases, leaving 20 bases between the germline ends. CDR3 in DNA: TGCGCCAGCAGCCTAGAGCTTGAGATGGGGGGCGAGCAGTACTTC. Translated, it gives CASSLELEMGGEQYF. Variable domain in full (rest from reference TRBV5-1 and TRBJ2-7): KAGVTQTPRYLIKTRGQQVTLSCSPISGHRSVSWYQQTPGQGLQFLFEYFSETQRNKGNFPGRFSGRQFSNSRSEMNVSTLELGDSALYLCASSLELEMGGEQYFGPGTRLTVT.

This clone was counted only a few times. The chain uses TRBV5-4 and TRBJ2-1; D tentatively reads TRBD1 or TRBD2 (5 bases each). V lost 3 bases and J lost 4, with 17 bases in between. Per germline, CDR1 SGHNT and CDR2 YYREEE (reference sequence). The CDR3 spans 16 residues. The CDR3 DNA reads as TGTGCCAGCAGCTCCGGGACCAGCCGTACGTACAATGAGCAGTTCTTC. Protein: CASSSGTSRTYNEQFF.

The chain joins TRBV6-6 to TRBJ1-2, with D hard to call. Germline lookup yields CDR1 MNHNY and CDR2 SVGAGI (reference sequence). Between the trimmed V and J ends, which lost 2 bases and 2 bases, there was a span of 12 bases. The CDR3 extends over 15 amino acids. The CDR3 bases are TGTGCCAGCAGTTACGTTCGGAGAACGAACTATGGCTACACCTTC. This codes for CASSYVRRTNYGYTF.